The present entry profiles one T cell receptor (beta chain) with its context. Its antigen remains unknown. There were only Caucasian adults among the donors, and all lived in Nashville, Tennessee. Unsorted samples relied on 80 million to 95 million PBMCs, which served as the source of genomic DNA. This record belongs to a study of shared clonotypes between healthy human individuals. Findings of the study overall: The study drew on few donors, limiting represented genetic and exposure-history diversity.

The CDR3 is 13 amino acids. Germline V gene sequence: CDR1 GTSNPN, CDR2 SVGIG (reference sequence). V lost 2 bases and J lost 6; bases outside the gene matches: 5. Researchers divided each subset's genomic DNA evenly across several immunoSEQ plates. Sequencing used immunoSEQ multiplex PCR; TCRdb keeps in-frame clones, though not all of them. Of about half a million clones in the sample, almost 80% are singletons; the top ten hold around 11%. The source is a middle-aged woman in good health. Some clones in this sample may be carry-over from other donors' samples. The chain links TRBV30 to TRBJ1-2; 8 bases align to TRBD1. Sequenced: PBMCs. CDR3 protein: CAWSQDRVDGYTF. DNA for the CDR3: TGTGCCTGGAGTCAGGACAGGGTCGATGGCTACACCTTC.